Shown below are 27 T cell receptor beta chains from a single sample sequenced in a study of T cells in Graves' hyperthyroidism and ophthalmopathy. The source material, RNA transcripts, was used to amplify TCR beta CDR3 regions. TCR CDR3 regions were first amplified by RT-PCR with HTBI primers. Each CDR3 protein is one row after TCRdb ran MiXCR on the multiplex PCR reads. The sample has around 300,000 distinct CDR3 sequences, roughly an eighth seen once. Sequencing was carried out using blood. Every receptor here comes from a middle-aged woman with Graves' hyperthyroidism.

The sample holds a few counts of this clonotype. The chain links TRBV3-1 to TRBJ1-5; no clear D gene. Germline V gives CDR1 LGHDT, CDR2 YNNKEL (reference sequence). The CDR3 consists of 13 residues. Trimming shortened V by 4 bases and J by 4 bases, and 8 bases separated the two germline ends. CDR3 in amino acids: CASSRDGNQPQHF. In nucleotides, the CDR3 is TGTGCCAGCAGCCGTGACGGAAATCAGCCCCAGCATTTT. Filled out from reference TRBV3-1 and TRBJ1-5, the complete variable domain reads DTAVSQTPKYLVTQMGNDKSIKCEQNLGHDTMYWYKQDSKKFLKIMFSYNNKELIINETVPNRFSPKSPDKAHLNLHINSLELGDSAVYFCASSRDGNQPQHFGDGTRLSIL.

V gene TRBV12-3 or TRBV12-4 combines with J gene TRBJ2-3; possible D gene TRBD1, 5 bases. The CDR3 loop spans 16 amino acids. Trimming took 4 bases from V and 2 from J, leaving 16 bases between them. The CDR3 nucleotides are TGTGCCAGCAGTTCAGGTCAGGGCCTAGTCACAGATACGCAGTATTTT. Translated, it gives CASSSGQGLVTDTQYF.

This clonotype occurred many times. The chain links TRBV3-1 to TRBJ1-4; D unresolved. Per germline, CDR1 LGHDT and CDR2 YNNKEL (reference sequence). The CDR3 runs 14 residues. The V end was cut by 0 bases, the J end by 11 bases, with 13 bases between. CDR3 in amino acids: CASSQDYQGKKLFF. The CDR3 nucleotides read TGTGCCAGCAGCCAAGATTATCAAGGGAAGAAACTGTTTTTT.

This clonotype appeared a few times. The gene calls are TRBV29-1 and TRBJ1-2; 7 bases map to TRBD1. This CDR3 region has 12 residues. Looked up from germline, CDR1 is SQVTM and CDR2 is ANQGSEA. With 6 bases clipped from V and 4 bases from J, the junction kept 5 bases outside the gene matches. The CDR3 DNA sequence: TGCAGCGTCCGGGACAGCCTCTATGGCTACACCTTC. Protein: CSVRDSLYGYTF. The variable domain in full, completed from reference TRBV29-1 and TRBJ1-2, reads SAVISQKPSRDICQRGTSLTIQCQVDSQVTMMFWYRQQPGQSLTLIATANQGSEATYESGFVIDKFPISRPNLTFSTLTVSNMSPEDSSIYLCSVRDSLYGYTFGSGTRLTVV.

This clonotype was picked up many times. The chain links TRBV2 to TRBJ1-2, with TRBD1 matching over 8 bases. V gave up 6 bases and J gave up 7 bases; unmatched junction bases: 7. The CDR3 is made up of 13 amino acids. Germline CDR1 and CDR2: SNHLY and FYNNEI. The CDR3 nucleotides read TGTGCCAGCAGGCCCCAGGGGGCTCTTGGCTACACCTTC. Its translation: CASRPQGALGYTF.

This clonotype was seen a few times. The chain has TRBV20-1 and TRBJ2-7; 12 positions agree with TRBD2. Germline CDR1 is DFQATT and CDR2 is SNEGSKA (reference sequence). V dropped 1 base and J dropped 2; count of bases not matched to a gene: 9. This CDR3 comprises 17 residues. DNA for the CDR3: TGCAGTGCTAGAGGGGTAGAGACTAGCGGGAGTCCCTACGAGCAGTACTTC. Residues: CSARGVETSGSPYEQYF.

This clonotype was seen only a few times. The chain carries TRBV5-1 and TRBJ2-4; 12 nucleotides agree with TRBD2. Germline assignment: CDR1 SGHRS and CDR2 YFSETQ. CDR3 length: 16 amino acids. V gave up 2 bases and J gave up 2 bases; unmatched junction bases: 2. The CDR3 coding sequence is TGCGCCAGCAGCTTTGGACTAGCGGGATCCAAAAACATTCAGTACTTC. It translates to CASSFGLAGSKNIQYF.

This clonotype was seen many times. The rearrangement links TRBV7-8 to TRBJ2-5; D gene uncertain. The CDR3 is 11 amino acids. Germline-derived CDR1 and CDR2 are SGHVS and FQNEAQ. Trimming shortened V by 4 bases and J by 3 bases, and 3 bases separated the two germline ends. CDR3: CASSSKETQYF. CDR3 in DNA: TGTGCCAGCAGCTCCAAAGAGACCCAGTACTTC.

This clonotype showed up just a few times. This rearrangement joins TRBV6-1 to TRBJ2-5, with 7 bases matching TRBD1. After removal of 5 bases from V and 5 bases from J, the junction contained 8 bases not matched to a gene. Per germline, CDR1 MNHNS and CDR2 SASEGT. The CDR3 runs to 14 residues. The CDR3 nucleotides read TGTGCCAGCAGTCCTCGACAGGGACGGGAGACCCAGTACTTC. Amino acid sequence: CASSPRQGRETQYF.

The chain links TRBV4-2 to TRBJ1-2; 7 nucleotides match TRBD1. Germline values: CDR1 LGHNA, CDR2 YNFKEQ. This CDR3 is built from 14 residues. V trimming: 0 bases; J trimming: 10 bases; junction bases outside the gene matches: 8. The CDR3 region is CASSQDRGPRAYTF. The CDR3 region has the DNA TGTGCCAGCAGCCAAGATAGGGGGCCCCGGGCCTACACCTTC.

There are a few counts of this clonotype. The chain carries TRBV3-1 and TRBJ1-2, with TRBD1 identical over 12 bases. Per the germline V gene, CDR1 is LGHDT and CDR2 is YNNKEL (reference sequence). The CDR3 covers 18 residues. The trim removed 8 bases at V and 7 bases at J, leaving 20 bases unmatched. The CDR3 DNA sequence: TGTGCCAGCTCACCCCGGGACAGGGGGCCCCGCGGCTCGTCTGGCTACACCTTC. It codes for CASSPRDRGPRGSSGYTF.

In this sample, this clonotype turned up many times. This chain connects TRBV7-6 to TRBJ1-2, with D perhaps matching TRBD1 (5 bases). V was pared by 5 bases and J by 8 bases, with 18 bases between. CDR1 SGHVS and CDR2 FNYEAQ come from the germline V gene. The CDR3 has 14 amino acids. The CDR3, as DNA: TGTGCCAGCAGCCCGGACATAGAGGGATTCGGCTACACCTTC. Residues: CASSPDIEGFGYTF.

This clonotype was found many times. Here the CDR3 DNA reads TGTGCCAGCAGTTTATCTCGGGCAGGGGTACCCTACAATGAGCAGTTCTTC. Its translation: CASSLSRAGVPYNEQFF. V and J are TRBV27 and TRBJ2-1; the D gene is possibly TRBD1 (6 bases). The V gene's germline CDR1 is MNHEY and CDR2 SMNVEV (reference sequence). Trimming pared 0 bases from V and 2 bases from J, leaving 14 bases between. The CDR3 is made up of 17 amino acids.

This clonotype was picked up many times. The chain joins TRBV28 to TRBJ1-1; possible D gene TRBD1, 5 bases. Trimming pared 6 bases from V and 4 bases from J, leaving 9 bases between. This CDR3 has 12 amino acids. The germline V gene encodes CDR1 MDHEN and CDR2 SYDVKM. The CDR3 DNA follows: TGTGCCAGCAGAGTGGGGGGCACTGAAGCTTTCTTT. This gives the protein CASRVGGTEAFF.

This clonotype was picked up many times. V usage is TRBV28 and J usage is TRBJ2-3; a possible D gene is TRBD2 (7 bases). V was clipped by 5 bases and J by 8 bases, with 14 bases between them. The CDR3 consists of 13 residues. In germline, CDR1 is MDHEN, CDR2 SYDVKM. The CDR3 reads CASSPEGGGTQYF. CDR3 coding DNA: TGTGCCAGCAGTCCCGAGGGAGGGGGTACGCAGTATTTT.

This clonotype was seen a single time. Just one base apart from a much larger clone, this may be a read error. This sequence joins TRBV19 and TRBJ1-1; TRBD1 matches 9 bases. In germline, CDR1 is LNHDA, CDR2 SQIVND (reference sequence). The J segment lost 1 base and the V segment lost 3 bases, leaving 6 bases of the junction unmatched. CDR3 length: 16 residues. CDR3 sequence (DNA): TGTGCCAGTAGTATCGGACAGGGGACTCGGAACACTGAAGCTTTCTTT. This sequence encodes CASSIGQGTRNTEAFF.

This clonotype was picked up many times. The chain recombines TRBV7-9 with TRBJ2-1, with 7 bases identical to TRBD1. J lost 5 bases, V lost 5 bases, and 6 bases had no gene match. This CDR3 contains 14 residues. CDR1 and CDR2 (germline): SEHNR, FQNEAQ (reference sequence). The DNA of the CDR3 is TGTGCCAGCAGCCCAGGGACAGTGGACAATGAGCAGTTCTTC. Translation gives CASSPGTVDNEQFF.

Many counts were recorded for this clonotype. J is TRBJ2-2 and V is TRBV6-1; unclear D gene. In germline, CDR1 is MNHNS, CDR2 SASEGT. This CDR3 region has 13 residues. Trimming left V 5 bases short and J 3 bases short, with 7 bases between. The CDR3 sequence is CASSSTDTGELFF. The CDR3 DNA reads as TGTGCCAGCAGTTCTACAGACACCGGGGAGCTGTTTTTT.

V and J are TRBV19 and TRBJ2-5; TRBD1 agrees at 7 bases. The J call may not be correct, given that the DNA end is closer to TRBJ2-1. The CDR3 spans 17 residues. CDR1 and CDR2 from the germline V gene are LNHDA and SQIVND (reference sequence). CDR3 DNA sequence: TGTGCCAGTAGTATCAGCAACCCGGACAGGACGGAGGAGACCCAGTTCTTC. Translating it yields CASSISNPDRTEETQFF.

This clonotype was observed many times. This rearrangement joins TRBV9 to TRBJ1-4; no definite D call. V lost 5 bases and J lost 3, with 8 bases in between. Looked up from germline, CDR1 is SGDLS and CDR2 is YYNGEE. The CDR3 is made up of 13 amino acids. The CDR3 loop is CASSGAANEKLFF. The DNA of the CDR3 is TGTGCCAGCAGTGGAGCAGCTAATGAAAAACTGTTTTTT.

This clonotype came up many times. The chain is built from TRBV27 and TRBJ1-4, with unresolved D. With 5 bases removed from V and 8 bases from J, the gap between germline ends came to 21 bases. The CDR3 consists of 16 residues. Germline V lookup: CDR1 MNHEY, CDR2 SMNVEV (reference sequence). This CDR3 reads CASSDLPLQLPEKLFF. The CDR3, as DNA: TGTGCCAGCAGTGATCTCCCTTTGCAATTACCCGAAAAACTGTTTTTT.

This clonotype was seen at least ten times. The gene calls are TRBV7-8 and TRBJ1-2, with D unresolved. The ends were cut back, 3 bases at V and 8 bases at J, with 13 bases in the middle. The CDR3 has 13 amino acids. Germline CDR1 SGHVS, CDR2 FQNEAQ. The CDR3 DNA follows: TGTGCCAGCAGCTTGAGTACGCTGTCGGGCTACACCTTC. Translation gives CASSLSTLSGYTF.

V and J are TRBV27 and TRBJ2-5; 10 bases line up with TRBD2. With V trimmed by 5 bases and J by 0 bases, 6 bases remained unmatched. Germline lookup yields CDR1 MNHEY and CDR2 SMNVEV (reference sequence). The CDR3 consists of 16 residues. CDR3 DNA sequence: TGTGCCAGCAGTACAGGGACTAGCGTCCACCAAGAGACCCAGTACTTC. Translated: CASSTGTSVHQETQYF.

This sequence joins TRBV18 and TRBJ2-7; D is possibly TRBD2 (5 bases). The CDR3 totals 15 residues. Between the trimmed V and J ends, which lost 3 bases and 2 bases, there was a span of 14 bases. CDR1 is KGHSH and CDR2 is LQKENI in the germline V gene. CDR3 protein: CASSPFEGRAYEQYF. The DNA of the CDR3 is TGTGCCAGCTCACCCTTCGAAGGGCGGGCCTACGAGCAGTACTTC.

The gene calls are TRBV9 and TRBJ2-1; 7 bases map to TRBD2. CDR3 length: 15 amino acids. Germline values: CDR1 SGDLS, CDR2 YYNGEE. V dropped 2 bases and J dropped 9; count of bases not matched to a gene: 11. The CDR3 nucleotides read TGTGCCAGCAGCGTTTCTAGCGGCCGCGGGGGTGAGCAGTTCTTC. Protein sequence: CASSVSSGRGGEQFF.

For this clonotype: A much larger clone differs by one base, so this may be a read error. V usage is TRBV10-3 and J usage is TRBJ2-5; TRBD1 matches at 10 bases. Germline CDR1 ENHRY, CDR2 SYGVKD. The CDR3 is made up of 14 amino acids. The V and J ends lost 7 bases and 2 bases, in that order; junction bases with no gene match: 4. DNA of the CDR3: TGTGCCATCAAGCCGGACAGGGGGCAAGAGACCCAGTACTTC. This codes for CAIKPDRGQETQYF.

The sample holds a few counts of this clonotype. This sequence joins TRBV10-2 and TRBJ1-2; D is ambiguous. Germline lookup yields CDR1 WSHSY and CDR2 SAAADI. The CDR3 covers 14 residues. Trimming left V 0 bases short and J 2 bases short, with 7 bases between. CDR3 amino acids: CASSESIENYGYTF. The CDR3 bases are TGCGCCAGCAGTGAGTCGATAGAAAACTATGGCTACACCTTC.